This is a list of T cell receptor beta chains from one sample in a study of shared clonotypes between healthy human individuals. The repertoire was sequenced with immunoSEQ multiplex PCR; TCRdb's copy has only in-frame clones and lacks some. The sample has 1.5 million to 2.5 million clones, about 95% seen once. Sequencing was done on a sample of naive CD8+ T cells sorted from blood. These receptors all come from a man aged 18 to 35 in good health. CDR3s include the opening cysteine and the closing phenylalanine or tryptophan. The D gene is left open where the match is weak. Size tells how often a clone was seen (once, few, many) or the class of an expanded clone, and some rows leave it out.

TRBD1	TRBV25-1	NA	TRBJ2-4	CASGGQGGNIQYF	TGTGCCAGCGGGGGACAGGGAGGAAACATTCAGTACTTC
TRBD1	TRBV27	NA	TRBJ1-1	CASKSGQGTMNTEAFF	TGTGCCAGCAAATCGGGACAGGGAACCATGAACACTGAAGCTTTCTTT
TRBD1	TRBV9	NA	TRBJ1-4	CASSGGTGAILMDEKLFF	TGTGCCAGCAGCGGGGGGACAGGGGCTATATTGATGGATGAAAAACTGTTTTTT
NA	TRBV6-5	NA	TRBJ2-3	CASGLDADTQYF	TGTGCCAGCGGCCTAGATGCAGATACGCAGTATTTT
TRBD2	TRBV2	NA	TRBJ2-3	CASSDLWGGNTDTQYF	TGTGCCAGCAGTGATTTGTGGGGGGGGAACACAGATACGCAGTATTTT
NA	TRBV27	NA	TRBJ2-7	CASSLSPYEQYF	TGTGCCAGCAGTTTGAGCCCCTACGAGCAGTACTTC
NA	TRBV7-8	NA	TRBJ2-7	CASSFRSQGINEQYF	TGTGCCAGCAGCTTTCGGAGTCAGGGGATCAACGAGCAGTACTTC
NA	TRBV5-4	NA	TRBJ1-2	CASSLAGGGVYGYTF	TGTGCCAGCAGCTTGGCCGGGGGGGGTGTCTATGGCTACACCTTC
NA	TRBV4-3	NA	TRBJ2-7	CASSPLVGTTYEQYF	TGCGCCAGCAGCCCCCTTGTAGGCACAACCTACGAGCAGTACTTC
NA	TRBV28	NA	TRBJ1-1	CASSLRGVNTEAFF	TGTGCCAGCAGTCTCCGGGGGGTCAACACTGAAGCTTTCTTT
NA	TRBV29-1	NA	TRBJ1-2	CSGPTGRRNYGYTF	TGCAGCGGGCCGACAGGCCGGCGGAACTATGGCTACACCTTC
NA	TRBV7-6	NA	TRBJ1-2	CASSSPGGSGYGASYGYTF	TGTGCCAGCAGCTCCCCCGGGGGATCAGGGTATGGGGCGAGCTATGGCTACACCTTC
NA	TRBV11-2	few	TRBJ2-7	CASSLVGSQTEQYF	TGTGCCAGCAGCTTAGTTGGTAGCCAGACCGAGCAGTACTTC
TRBD2	TRBV6-5	NA	TRBJ2-7	CASSELAGSGIEQYF	TGTGCCAGCAGCGAACTAGCGGGGAGTGGGATCGAGCAGTACTTC
TRBD2	TRBV4-2	NA	TRBJ2-5	CASSQEAGDQETQYF	TGTGCCAGCAGCCAAGAAGCGGGGGATCAAGAGACCCAGTACTTC
NA	TRBV28	NA	TRBJ2-7	CASGNDGPYEQYF	TGTGCCAGCGGGAACGACGGACCCTACGAGCAGTACTTC
NA	TRBV29-1	NA	TRBJ2-1	CSVVPGATVEQFF	TGCAGCGTTGTCCCGGGAGCTACAGTTGAGCAGTTCTTC
TRBD2	TRBV15	NA	TRBJ2-1	CATSSGSNNEQFF	TGTGCCACCTCTAGCGGGAGCAACAATGAGCAGTTCTTC
NA	TRBV10-3	once	TRBJ2-7	CAISAVSSSYEQYF	TGTGCCATCAGTGCGGTGAGCAGCTCCTACGAGCAGTACTTC
TRBD1	TRBV7-9	NA	TRBJ2-7	CASSFGQGSYEQYF	TGTGCCAGCAGCTTTGGACAGGGGTCCTACGAGCAGTACTTC
NA	TRBV7-9	once	TRBJ2-7	CASSFIGGYEQYF	TGTGCCAGCAGCTTCATTGGAGGGTACGAGCAGTACTTC
NA	TRBV15	NA	TRBJ2-7	CATSIGQTYEQYF	TGTGCCACCAGCATCGGACAGACCTACGAGCAGTACTTC
NA	TRBV4-1	few	TRBJ1-5	CASSQDPRAGQPQHF	TGCGCCAGCAGCCAAGATCCCAGGGCCGGACAGCCCCAGCATTTT
TRBD1	TRBV7-8	NA	TRBJ2-7	CASSLDRVSYEQYF	TGTGCCAGCAGCTTGGACAGGGTCTCCTACGAGCAGTACTTC
TRBD1	TRBV6-5	NA	TRBJ1-1	CASRGTVNTEAFF	TGTGCCAGCAGAGGGACAGTGAACACTGAAGCTTTCTTT
NA	TRBV30	NA	TRBJ1-2	CAWSPGVEGTF	TGTGCCTGGAGCCCTGGGGTGGAGGGAACCTTC
TRBD1	TRBV7-9	NA	TRBJ2-7	CASISFDWGQGSYEQYF	TGTGCCAGCATCAGCTTTGATTGGGGACAGGGGTCGTACGAGCAGTACTTC
TRBD2	TRBV4-3	NA	TRBJ2-1	CASSQDRAGVINEQFF	TGCGCCAGCAGCCAAGATCGAGCGGGAGTTATCAATGAGCAGTTCTTC
TRBD2	TRBV9	NA	TRBJ2-7	CASSVGLASSYEQYF	TGTGCCAGCAGCGTAGGACTAGCAAGCTCCTACGAGCAGTACTTC
NA	TRBV30	NA	TRBJ1-1	CASNRQGEAFF	TGTGCCTCGAACCGGCAGGGTGAAGCTTTCTTT
NA	TRBV4-1	NA	TRBJ2-7	CASSQAQGYEQYF	TGCGCCAGCAGCCAAGCGCAGGGCTACGAGCAGTACTTC
NA	TRBV4-1	NA	TRBJ2-7	CASSQDSGAYEQYF	TGCGCCAGCAGCCAAGATTCGGGGGCTTACGAGCAGTACTTC
TRBD2	TRBV4-1	NA	TRBJ2-7	CASGPGGVSEQYF	TGCGCCAGCGGCCCCGGGGGGGTCTCGGAGCAGTACTTC
TRBD2	TRBV9	NA	TRBJ2-3	CASSVGTSGLTDTQYF	TGTGCCAGCAGCGTAGGTACTAGCGGACTCACAGATACGCAGTATTTT
NA	TRBV30	NA	TRBJ2-7	CASGWEYEQYF	TGTGCCTCTGGATGGGAATACGAGCAGTACTTC
NA	TRBV6-1	NA	TRBJ2-7	CASSEGTLHYEQYF	TGTGCCAGCAGTGAAGGGACCCTTCACTACGAGCAGTACTTC